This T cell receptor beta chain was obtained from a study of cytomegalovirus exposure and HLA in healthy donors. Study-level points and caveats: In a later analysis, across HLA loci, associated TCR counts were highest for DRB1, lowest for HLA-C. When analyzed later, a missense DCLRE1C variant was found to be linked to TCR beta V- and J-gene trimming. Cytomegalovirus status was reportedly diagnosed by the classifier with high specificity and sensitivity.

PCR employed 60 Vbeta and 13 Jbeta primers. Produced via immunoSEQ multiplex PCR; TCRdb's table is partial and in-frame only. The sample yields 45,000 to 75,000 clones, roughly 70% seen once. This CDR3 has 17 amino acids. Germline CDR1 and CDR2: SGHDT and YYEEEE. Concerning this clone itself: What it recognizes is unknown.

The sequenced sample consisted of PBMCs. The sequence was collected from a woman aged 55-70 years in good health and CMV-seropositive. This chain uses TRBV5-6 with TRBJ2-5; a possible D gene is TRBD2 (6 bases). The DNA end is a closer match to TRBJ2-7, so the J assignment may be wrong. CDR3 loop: CASSWGVTTESSYEQYF. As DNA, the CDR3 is TGTGCCAGCAGCTGGGGGGTGACGACTGAGAGCTCCTACGAGCAGTACTTC.